The 25 T cell receptor beta chains reported below all come from one sample, sequenced in a study of T cell responses to AZD1222 COVID-19 vaccine. Using immunoSEQ multiplex PCR, the repertoire was profiled, and TCRdb retains in-frame clones only, with some absent. The table lists 55,000 to 65,000 clones, over 80% of them singletons, with roughly 14% in the top ten. Sequencing used peripheral blood, obtained on day 0 of AZD1222 vaccination. The receptors were gathered from an adult in good health.

The rearrangement links TRBV19 to TRBJ2-3, with TRBD1 matching over 7 bases. The CDR3 contains 14 residues. V lost 8 bases to trimming and J lost 2 bases; unmatched junction nucleotides: 7. Germline V gene data show CDR1 as LNHDA and CDR2 as SQIVND (reference sequence). The CDR3 reads CASSEGAATDTQYF. In nucleotides, the CDR3 is TGTGCCAGTTCCGAGGGGGCAGCCACAGATACGCAGTATTTT.

CDR3 nucleotide sequence: TGTGCCAGCGGGTCTCTAGGATCTAACTATGGCTACACCTTC. It is translated as CASGSLGSNYGYTF. V is TRBV19 and J is TRBJ1-2; no definite D call. V lost 9 bases, J lost 0 bases, and 14 bases lay in between. Germline assignment: CDR1 LNHDA and CDR2 SQIVND (reference sequence). This CDR3 contains 14 residues.

V and J are TRBV5-5 and TRBJ1-4; maybe TRBD1 (5 bases). The CDR3 length is 15 residues. Between the trimmed V and J ends, which lost 0 bases and 3 bases, there was a span of 9 bases. Germline CDR1 reads SGHKS; CDR2 reads YYEKEE (reference sequence). The CDR3 loop reads CASSLDPGPNEKLFF. The CDR3 nucleotides read TGTGCCAGCAGCTTGGACCCGGGACCTAATGAAAAACTGTTTTTT. Variable domain in full (rest from reference TRBV5-5 and TRBJ1-4): DAGVTQSPTHLIKTRGQQVTLRCSPISGHKSVSWYQQVLGQGPQFIFQYYEKEERGRGNFPDRFSARQFPNYSSELNVNALLLGDSALYLCASSLDPGPNEKLFFGSGTQLSVL.

The chain is built from TRBV2 and TRBJ2-1, with a tentative D call TRBD1 (7 bases). CDR3 length: 13 amino acids. V was pared by 4 bases and J by 8 bases, with 12 bases between. Germline assignment: CDR1 SNHLY and CDR2 FYNNEI. The CDR3: CASSAGGYHEQFF. The CDR3 region has the DNA TGTGCCAGCAGTGCAGGGGGGTATCATGAGCAGTTCTTC.

The chain couples TRBV7-8 to TRBJ1-5; maybe TRBD1 (6 bases). The CDR3 runs to 16 residues. Germline CDR1 and CDR2: SGHVS and FQNEAQ. V lost 5 bases and J lost 3, with 17 bases in between. This CDR3 is CASSPGAGLDNQPQHF. The CDR3 DNA reads as TGTGCCAGCAGCCCAGGGGCGGGGTTAGACAATCAGCCCCAGCATTTT.

The chain combines TRBV24-1 with TRBJ2-1, with 9 bases aligning to TRBD2. Trimming at V came to 0 bases and at J to 5 bases, leaving 4 bases not matched to a gene. The CDR3 loop spans 16 amino acids. Germline V lookup: CDR1 KGHDR, CDR2 SFDVKD. CDR3 protein: CATSDLGSGRNNEQFF. The DNA of the CDR3 is TGTGCCACCAGTGATTTGGGTAGCGGGAGAAACAATGAGCAGTTCTTC.

CDR3 in DNA: TGTGCCAGTACTCCCCTAGCGGGAGGACGAGGTGAGCAGTTCTTC. It specifies CASTPLAGGRGEQFF. The V and J genes are TRBV19 and TRBJ2-1; the match to TRBD2 covers 11 bases. The V and J ends lost 7 bases and 9 bases, in that order; junction bases with no gene match: 11. The CDR3 runs 15 residues. Germline V gene sequence: CDR1 LNHDA, CDR2 SQIVND (reference sequence).

The chain uses TRBV3-1 (or the pseudogene TRBV3-2) and TRBJ1-1; a possible D gene is TRBD1 (6 bases). Per the germline V gene, CDR1 is LGHDT and CDR2 is YNNKEL (reference sequence). V lost 1 base, J lost 3 bases, and 9 bases lay in between. CDR3 length: 14 amino acids. DNA for the CDR3: TGTGCCAGCAGCCAAGGGACAGCCTACACTGAAGCTTTCTTT. Translated: CASSQGTAYTEAFF.

CDR3 sequence (DNA): TGTGCCAGCTCACCTGACACCAATCAGCCCCAGCATTTT. Encoded protein: CASSPDTNQPQHF. The V call is TRBV18, the J call TRBJ1-5; unclear D gene. The CDR3 is made up of 13 amino acids. CDR1 KGHSH and CDR2 LQKENI come from the germline V gene. Trimming stripped 3 bases from V and 3 bases from J, with 6 bases between.

The J gene is TRBJ2-1, the V gene TRBV7-9; the D is unclear. V lost 5 bases and J 6 bases, leaving 8 bases between the germline ends. Per the germline V gene, CDR1 is SEHNR and CDR2 is FQNEAQ (reference sequence). The CDR3 is made up of 12 amino acids. CDR3: CASSQGRNEQFF. CDR3 nucleotide sequence: TGTGCCAGCAGCCAAGGGCGCAATGAGCAGTTCTTC.

CDR3 DNA: TGTGCCAGCAGCTTACAGGCGGGCTTCTCGAGCGAGCAGTACTTC. The encoded protein is CASSLQAGFSSEQYF. The chain is built from TRBV7-9 and TRBJ2-7; maybe TRBD2 (5 bases). Trimming left V 2 bases short and J 6 bases short, with 17 bases between. This CDR3 comprises 15 residues. Germline V CDR1 and CDR2: SEHNR, FQNEAQ (reference sequence).

The chain joins TRBV25-1 to TRBJ2-7, with 11 bases lining up with TRBD2. The CDR3 has 12 residues. Germline-derived CDR1 and CDR2 are MGHDK and SYGVNS. The V gene end was trimmed by 11 bases and the J gene end by 6 bases; junction bases not matched to a gene: 6. The CDR3 is CAAGTSGFEQYF. CDR3 coding DNA: TGTGCCGCCGGGACTAGCGGATTCGAGCAGTACTTC.

This CDR3 is CASSLRQGIGYTF. The DNA for the CDR3 is TGTGCCAGCAGTTTAAGGCAGGGCATTGGCTACACCTTC. The chain recombines TRBV27 with TRBJ1-2; tentative D call: TRBD1 (5 bases). V was trimmed by 2 bases and J by 7 bases, leaving 11 bases between them. The CDR3 runs to 13 residues. CDR1 is MNHEY, CDR2 SMNVEV, per germline (reference sequence).

This clone is labeled medium-sized. The chain is built from TRBV5-1 and TRBJ2-7; D unclear. V dropped 4 bases and J dropped 3 bases, with 17 bases sitting between them. Looked up from germline, CDR1 is SGHRS and CDR2 is YFSETQ. The CDR3 loop spans 15 amino acids. The CDR3 protein is CASSPGLTMNYEQYF. The CDR3 DNA reads TGCGCCAGCAGCCCCGGGTTGACGATGAACTACGAGCAGTACTTC.

This clone was counted a few times. The genes are TRBV13 and TRBJ2-7, with D tentatively TRBD1 or TRBD2 (5 bases each). Per germline, CDR1 PRHDT and CDR2 FYEKMQ (reference sequence). The length of the CDR3 is 14 residues. The germline V and J ends were trimmed by 6 bases and 5 bases, with 17 bases remaining between them. The CDR3 DNA reads TGTGCCAGCAGGCGGGCAGGGAAAACGAACGAGCAGTACTTC. Translation: CASRRAGKTNEQYF.

V is TRBV6-2 or TRBV6-3 and J is TRBJ2-1; D call uncertain. This CDR3 spans 14 amino acids. The V gene lost 2 bases and the J gene lost 4 bases, with 9 bases spanning the gap. Germline V gene data show CDR1 as MNHEY and CDR2 as SVGEGT. CDR3: CASSYQGRYNEQFF. The CDR3 DNA sequence: TGTGCCAGCAGTTACCAAGGACGGTACAATGAGCAGTTCTTC.

The rearrangement joins TRBV4-1 to TRBJ2-5; D remains unclear. Germline values: CDR1 MGHRA, CDR2 YSYEKL. The length of the CDR3 is 14 residues. Trimming removed 1 base from V and 4 bases from J, with 10 bases in between. As DNA, the CDR3 is TGCGCCAGCAGCCAAGCCCGGGCCCTAGAGACCCAGTACTTC. It encodes CASSQARALETQYF.

The V call is TRBV25-1, the J call TRBJ2-6; 7 bases map to TRBD1. The ends lost 7 bases at V and 3 bases at J; junction bases unmatched: 6. The CDR3 extends over 15 amino acids. The germline V gene encodes CDR1 MGHDK and CDR2 SYGVNS. Written as DNA, the CDR3 is TGTGCCAGCATCGGACAGGCTATTGGGGCCAACGTCCTGACTTTC. It yields the protein CASIGQAIGANVLTF.

The rearrangement links TRBV24-1 to TRBJ2-5; D perhaps matches TRBD1 (5 bases). Trimming stripped 4 bases from V and 1 base from J, with 15 bases between. CDR1 is KGHDR and CDR2 is SFDVKD in the germline V gene. The CDR3 runs 16 residues. CDR3 in DNA: TGTGCCACCAGTGACCCTGACAGTCGGTTCCAAGAGACCCAGTACTTC. Protein product: CATSDPDSRFQETQYF.

The chain links TRBV2 to TRBJ1-2; perhaps TRBD1 as D (6 bases). The CDR3 runs to 12 residues. Germline loops: CDR1 SNHLY, CDR2 FYNNEI. CDR3 coding DNA: TGTGCTAGAGGTGGGGGCCAATATGGCTACACCTTC. It yields the protein CARGGGQYGYTF. Based on the CDR3 plus reference TRBV2 and TRBJ1-2, the full variable domain is EPEVTQTPSHQVTQMGQEVILRCVPISNHLYFYWYRQILGQKVEFLVSFYNNEISEKSEIFDDQFSVERPDGSNFTLKIRSTKLEDSAMYFCARGGGQYGYTFGSGTRLTVV.

The chain employs TRBV5-1 and TRBJ2-7; 7 bases fit TRBD1. Unmatched junction bases numbered 4, after V lost 5 bases and J lost 2 bases. Germline V CDR1 and CDR2: SGHRS, YFSETQ. CDR3 length equals 13 residues. The CDR3 DNA sequence: TGCGCCAGCAGGCCTACAGGGGCCTACGAGCAGTACTTC. This encodes CASRPTGAYEQYF.

The chain combines TRBV24-1 with TRBJ2-4; D is tentatively TRBD1 or TRBD2 (6 bases each). This CDR3 is 16 amino acids long. The germline V gene encodes CDR1 KGHDR and CDR2 SFDVKD. Trimming took off 3 bases at V and 6 bases at J, with 17 bases between the two ends. CDR3 protein: CATSDLQRGDINIQYF. The CDR3 coding sequence is TGTGCCACCAGTGATCTCCAGAGGGGGGACATAAACATTCAGTACTTC.

The chain couples TRBV18 to TRBJ2-7; tentatively, D is TRBD1 (6 bases). Germline CDR1 and CDR2: KGHSH and LQKENI. V was pared by 3 bases and J by 3 bases, with 12 bases between. The CDR3 length is 14 residues. The CDR3 coding sequence is TGTGCCAGCTCACCGCCACAGGGTGGCTACGAGCAGTACTTC. Its protein is CASSPPQGGYEQYF.

The rearrangement joins TRBV5-6 to TRBJ1-2, with TRBD1 identical over 7 bases. Germline CDR1 is SGHDT and CDR2 is YYEEEE. The V gene end was trimmed by 1 base and the J gene end by 4 bases; junction bases not matched to a gene: 7. This CDR3 contains 15 residues. Here the CDR3 DNA reads TGTGCCAGCAGCTTGACTCCAGGGGGGATCTATGGCTACACCTTC. Translating it yields CASSLTPGGIYGYTF.

This clone was seen a few times. J is TRBJ1-2 and V is TRBV3-1 (or the pseudogene TRBV3-2), with TRBD1 matching over 7 bases. The V segment lost 4 bases and the J segment 4 bases; nucleotides outside the gene matches: 9. The CDR3 contains 15 residues. Germline CDR1 is LGHDT and CDR2 is YNNKEL (reference sequence). Here the CDR3 reads CASSLQTGKGYGYTF. The CDR3 coding sequence is TGTGCCAGCAGCCTCCAGACAGGGAAGGGCTATGGCTACACCTTC.